The 22 T cell receptor beta chains given below trace back to one sample, sequenced in a study of shared clonotypes between healthy human individuals. Naive CD8 cells, CD45RO-negative and positively selected for CCR7, excluded terminally differentiated effector memory CD45RA+ cells. Assay used: immunoSEQ multiplex PCR; TCRdb lists only in-frame clones, some missing. The sample comprises about 2.1 million clones, around 95% of which are singletons, and under 2% rests with the top ten. What was sequenced was naive CD8+ T cells from PBMCs. Receptors originate from a man aged 18 to 29 in good health. Some clones in this sample may be carry-over from other donors' samples.

The chain uses TRBV6-5 and TRBJ1-2; TRBD1 agrees at 7 bases. J was trimmed by 3 bases and V by 6 bases; bases with no gene match: 4. The CDR3 is made up of 13 amino acids. Germline V gene lookup returns CDR1 MNHEY and CDR2 SVGAGI. CDR3 DNA sequence: TGTGCCAGCAGGGGGGGGACAGACTATGGCTACACCTTC. It translates to CASRGGTDYGYTF.

The chain couples TRBV2 to TRBJ1-5, with D maybe TRBD1 (5 bases). Trimming stripped 3 bases from V and 3 bases from J, with 12 bases between. This CDR3 comprises 15 residues. Germline V gene data show CDR1 as SNHLY and CDR2 as FYNNEI. CDR3 coding DNA: TGTGCCAGCAGTGAGTGGGGCCAGTACAATCAGCCCCAGCATTTT. Encoded protein: CASSEWGQYNQPQHF.

J is TRBJ1-1 and V is TRBV10-2; 8 positions match TRBD1. V gave up 6 bases and J gave up 6 bases; unmatched junction bases: 9. This CDR3 spans 14 amino acids. Germline CDR1 is WSHSY and CDR2 is SAAADI. The CDR3 loop is CASRDRTGLPEAFF. CDR3 DNA: TGCGCCAGCAGAGACAGGACAGGGCTTCCTGAAGCTTTCTTT.

This rearrangement joins TRBV27 to TRBJ2-7, with unresolved D. The ends were cut back, 6 bases at V and 2 bases at J, with 11 bases in the middle. The germline CDR1 and CDR2 sequences are MNHEY and SMNVEV (reference sequence). The length of the CDR3 is 13 residues. CDR3 amino acids: CASSARRAYEQYF. CDR3 DNA: TGTGCCAGCAGCGCCAGGCGCGCCTACGAGCAGTACTTC.

This chain joins TRBV28 and TRBJ2-5; no clear D gene. Germline lookup yields CDR1 MDHEN and CDR2 SYDVKM. The V gene lost 5 bases and the J gene lost 5 bases, with 24 bases spanning the gap. This CDR3 comprises 17 residues. CDR3 DNA: TGTGCCAGCAGTCTCCCCTTCCGGCCAGGTCCACAGGAGACCCAGTACTTC. It encodes CASSLPFRPGPQETQYF.

Concerning this clone: The same CDR3 is also encoded by other DNA sequences in this sample. The J gene is TRBJ2-5, the V gene TRBV7-8, with D tentatively TRBD1 or TRBD2 (5 bases each). The V gene lost 3 bases and the J gene lost 5 bases, with 13 bases spanning the gap. The CDR3 is made up of 14 amino acids. The V gene's germline CDR1 is SGHVS and CDR2 FQNEAQ. As DNA, the CDR3 is TGTGCCAGCAGCTTGGGGGTGCTCGGCGAGACCCAGTACTTC. It translates to CASSLGVLGETQYF.

V usage is TRBV27 and J usage is TRBJ2-5; D is possibly TRBD1 (5 bases). V was pared by 5 bases and J by 0 bases, with 16 bases between. Germline lookup yields CDR1 MNHEY and CDR2 SMNVEV (reference sequence). CDR3 length equals 16 residues. In DNA, the CDR3 is TGTGCCAGCAGTGCCTCCTACAGGACGTACCAAGAGACCCAGTACTTC. As protein: CASSASYRTYQETQYF.

The chain links TRBV6-5 to TRBJ2-7, with a weak D call TRBD1 (5 bases). Germline values: CDR1 MNHEY, CDR2 SVGAGI. The V end was cut by 0 bases, the J end by 3 bases, with 15 bases between. The CDR3 totals 16 residues. The CDR3: CASSYSKGDRLYEQYF. As DNA, the CDR3 is TGTGCCAGCAGTTACTCGAAAGGAGACAGACTCTACGAGCAGTACTTC.

The rearrangement uses TRBV19 and TRBJ2-5, with TRBD2 matching over 13 bases. V trimming: 9 bases; J trimming: 4 bases; junction bases outside the gene matches: 5. The CDR3 is 14 amino acids. Per germline, CDR1 LNHDA and CDR2 SQIVND (reference sequence). In DNA, the CDR3 is TGTGCCAGCGGACTAGCGGGAGTGCGAGAGACCCAGTACTTC. Amino acid sequence: CASGLAGVRETQYF. The full variable domain, in which reference TRBV19 and TRBJ2-5 provide the parts outside the CDR3, is DGGITQSPKYLFRKEGQNVTLSCEQNLNHDAMYWYRQDPGQGLRLIYYSQIVNDFQKGDIAEGYSVSREKKESFPLTVTSAQKNPTAFYLCASGLAGVRETQYFGPGTRLLVL.

The V call is TRBV5-5, the J call TRBJ1-5, with D unresolved. Germline-derived CDR1 and CDR2 are SGHKS and YYEKEE (reference sequence). V was cut by 3 bases and J by 0 bases, with 13 bases left in between. The CDR3 runs 16 residues. The CDR3: CASSYGILYSNQPQHF. The DNA for the CDR3 is TGTGCCAGCAGCTACGGAATCCTCTATAGCAATCAGCCCCAGCATTTT.

The chain links TRBV7-3 to TRBJ1-1; D remains ambiguous. CDR3 length: 14 amino acids. V lost 4 bases to trimming and J lost 1 base, with 10 bases between them. The V gene's germline CDR1 is SGHTA and CDR2 FQGTGA. This CDR3 reads CASSSGLPNTEAFF. As DNA, the CDR3 is TGTGCCAGCAGCTCTGGACTGCCGAACACTGAAGCTTTCTTT.

The chain employs TRBV5-6 and TRBJ2-7; 7 bases agree with TRBD1. With V trimmed by 0 bases and J by 2 bases, 5 bases remained unmatched. From germline, CDR1 is SGHDT and CDR2 YYEEEE. This CDR3 region has 15 residues. The chain's CDR3 is CASSLDHRGPYEQYF. The CDR3 region has the DNA TGTGCCAGCAGCTTGGACCACAGGGGTCCCTACGAGCAGTACTTC. The complete variable domain, with remaining parts taken from reference TRBV5-6 and TRBJ2-7, reads DAGVTQSPTHLIKTRGQQVTLRCSPKSGHDTVSWYQQALGQGPQFIFQYYEEEERQRGNFPDRFSGHQFPNYSSELNVNALLLGDSALYLCASSLDHRGPYEQYFGPGTRLTVT.

For the CDR3, the DNA is TGTGCCAGCAGTGAGGATTGGGGCAATCAGCCCCAGCATTTT. Translating it yields CASSEDWGNQPQHF. The chain uses TRBV2 and TRBJ1-5; D unresolved. This CDR3 region has 14 residues. The V end was cut by 3 bases, the J end by 2 bases, with 8 bases between. Germline CDR1 SNHLY, CDR2 FYNNEI.

The chain joins TRBV6-1 to TRBJ2-1; 8 nucleotides align to TRBD2. Germline V gives CDR1 MNHNS, CDR2 SASEGT. The CDR3 contains 12 residues. V was clipped by 3 bases and J by 15 bases; unmatched bases: 7. CDR3 amino acids: CASSEGLVSPFF. The CDR3 bases are TGTGCCAGCAGTGAGGGACTAGTCAGCCCGTTCTTC.

In DNA form, the CDR3 reads TGTGCCATCAGCAACAGGGCCGGGGCCAACGTCCTGACTTTC. It encodes CAISNRAGANVLTF. The gene calls are TRBV10-3 and TRBJ2-6; perhaps TRBD1 as D (6 bases). Germline CDR1 reads ENHRY; CDR2 reads SYGVKD. There are 14 residues in the CDR3. V lost 6 bases, J lost 4 bases, and 10 bases lay in between.

V and J are TRBV5-6 and TRBJ2-2; D possibly corresponds to TRBD1 (5 bases). Germline V CDR1 and CDR2: SGHDT, YYEEEE. The V end lost 1 base, the J end lost 5 bases, and 15 bases lay between the germline ends. The CDR3 is 16 amino acids. In DNA, the CDR3 is TGTGCCAGCAGCTTGAATGGGGCCAGTGGTACCGGGGAGCTGTTTTTT. This gives the protein CASSLNGASGTGELFF. The variable domain in full, completed from reference TRBV5-6 and TRBJ2-2, reads DAGVTQSPTHLIKTRGQQVTLRCSPKSGHDTVSWYQQALGQGPQFIFQYYEEEERQRGNFPDRFSGHQFPNYSSELNVNALLLGDSALYLCASSLNGASGTGELFFGEGSRLTVL.

The genes are TRBV7-9 and TRBJ2-7; TRBD1 matches 10 bases. The V gene end was trimmed by 4 bases and the J gene end by 4 bases; junction bases not matched to a gene: 10. The CDR3 has 16 amino acids. The germline V gene encodes CDR1 SEHNR and CDR2 FQNEAQ (reference sequence). Written as DNA, the CDR3 is TGTGCCAGCAGCTCCCCACACGGGACAGGGGCGTACGAGCAGTACTTC. Protein sequence: CASSSPHGTGAYEQYF. The full variable domain, completed using reference TRBV7-9 and TRBJ2-7, is DTGVSQNPRHKITKRGQNVTFRCDPISEHNRLYWYRQTLGQGPEFLTYFQNEAQLEKSRLLSDRFSAERPKGSFSTLEIQRTEQGDSAMYLCASSSPHGTGAYEQYFGPGTRLTVT.

The rearrangement uses TRBV28 and TRBJ2-2, with a weak D call TRBD1 (6 bases). Germline V lookup: CDR1 MDHEN, CDR2 SYDVKM. There are 17 residues in the CDR3. V was trimmed by 9 bases and J by 1 base, leaving 21 bases between them. The chain's CDR3 is CARDSPIDRRNTGELFF. In DNA, the CDR3 is TGTGCCAGAGACTCACCTATAGACAGGAGGAACACCGGGGAGCTGTTTTTT.

As DNA, the CDR3 is TGTGCCAGCAGCTTAAGCGCTGGGGGCGCAGCTGGCTACACCTTC. Its protein is CASSLSAGGAAGYTF. The gene calls are TRBV7-6 and TRBJ1-2; D is possibly TRBD1 (6 bases). Germline assignment: CDR1 SGHVS and CDR2 FNYEAQ. Trimming left V 2 bases short and J 7 bases short, with 17 bases between. This CDR3 contains 15 residues. Looking up the rest from reference TRBV7-6 and TRBJ1-2 gives the full variable domain: GAGVSQSPRYKVTKRGQDVALRCDPISGHVSLYWYRQALGQGPEFLTYFNYEAQQDKSGLPNDRFSAERPEGSISTLTIQRTEQRDSAMYRCASSLSAGGAAGYTFGSGTRLTVV.

This chain uses TRBV7-9 with TRBJ2-1; 16 bases are shared with TRBD2. The CDR3 is made up of 17 amino acids. The V and J ends lost 6 bases and 2 bases, in that order; junction bases with no gene match: 4. The germline V gene has CDR1 SEHNR and CDR2 FQNEAQ (reference sequence). The CDR3, as DNA: TGTGCCAGCAGGGGACTAGCGGGAGGGAAGGCCTACAATGAGCAGTTCTTC. It translates to CASRGLAGGKAYNEQFF.

CDR3 nucleotide sequence: TGTGCCAGCAGTTCCCTCCCCGGGACAGGGCTCTACGAGCAGTACTTC. This gives the protein CASSSLPGTGLYEQYF. The V and J genes are TRBV28 and TRBJ2-7, with 9 bases lining up with TRBD1. The CDR3 length is 16 residues. Germline V CDR1 and CDR2: MDHEN, SYDVKM. The ends lost 4 bases at V and 3 bases at J; junction bases unmatched: 10.

Details on this clone: The same CDR3 arises from other DNA sequences in this sample as well. V gene TRBV6-6 combines with J gene TRBJ2-2, with D hard to call. The CDR3 runs to 13 residues. The V end was cut by 1 base, the J end by 4 bases, with 4 bases between. Germline CDR1 MNHNY, CDR2 SVGAGI (reference sequence). The CDR3 sequence is CASSYLGTGELFF. CDR3 nucleotide sequence: TGTGCCAGCAGTTACTTGGGCACCGGGGAGCTGTTTTTT.